This T cell receptor beta chain came from a study of blood T cell repertoires in COVID-19 (dated by TCRdb to 2020 to 2021). Study-wide context: Collaborator samples came from the United States, Italy and Spain and covered acute and convalescent phases of COVID-19. Where available, HLA class I and class II types were obtained from metadata supplied by the sample provider rather than from assay-based typing. The repertoires were released in a freely available public database intended as a resource for research on the immune response to SARS-CoV-2. Samples were obtained from the ongoing ImmuneRACE study (first 160 participants) and from 1,254 subjects provided by 6 global collaborators. The prospective study material was composed of cDNA or gDNA derived from T cells, B-cell-depleted T cells, or PBMCs. A de-identified subject ID, COVID-19 status, age in years and sex were almost always included in the sample metadata. Deeply sampled blood TCRbeta repertoires from subjects exposed to, actively infected with, or recovered from COVID-19 were included in the dataset. Overall results and qualifications from the work: How much clinical and demographic metadata was included differed by source and by participant, and the metadata was provided uncurated.

TCRbeta CDR3 regions were amplified from genomic DNA by means of the immunoSEQ Assay, a bias-controlled multiplex PCR. Processing in the source paper ran as follows. The number of nucleated cells in each sample was estimated by amplification of reference gene primers within the assay. Sequence reads were collapsed and filtered to measure the absolute abundance of every unique TCRbeta CDR3 rearrangement. Productive Simpson clonality was computed per sample as the square root of Simpson's diversity index over productive rearrangements. Entries here come from immuneACCESS through TCRdb and include only in-frame sequences with V and J called. Some clones fail to appear in such tables; in the studies checked, an unresolved V gene covers under half of the shortfall, and the cause of the remainder is unknown. V, J and clone size are those of that table, while D and trimming were read from the DNA. The sample table contains about 340,000 clones; only one count was recorded for 80% to 90% of them. The ten top clones hold around 4% of the sample.

Enrolling through a virtual design, the prospective study's participants ranged in age from roughly 18 to 95 years and lived across 24 United States geographic areas. Cohort assignment in the prospective study relied on participant-reported clinical history from a screening survey and a study questionnaire. In the prospective study, whole blood, serum and a nasopharyngeal or oropharyngeal swab were collected from each participant by mobile phlebotomists. Additional blood draws and questionnaires over an approximately 2-month period could optionally be provided by prospective study participants. Blood samples from the prospective study were shipped frozen or at room temperature prior to DNA extraction. Comments on this clone: What antigen it recognizes has not been identified. One base away there is no much larger clone; base qualities are not given.

This TCR derives from a middle-aged woman with acute COVID-19. The sample comprised PBMCs or T cells enriched from blood (not recorded which).

The CDR3 sequence is CASSSGVGTEAFF. The bases read TGTGCCAGCAGTTCAGGGGTTGGGACTGAAGCTTTCTTT. In this chain, TRBV7-3 is recombined with TRBJ1-1, and possibly TRBD1, on 6 matching bases. The germline V gene gives CDR1 as SGHTA and CDR2 as FQGTGA. The V end loses 6 bases and the J end loses 5 bases, and a stretch of 13 bases separates them. The CDR3 sequence holds 13 residues, the cysteine and phenylalanine included. The DNA shown is the 39-base CDR3, in frame from base 1. The variable domain in full, with residues beyond the CDR3 obtained from the reference TRBV7-3 and TRBJ1-1 genes, is GAGVSQTPSNKVTEKGKYVELRCDPISGHTALYWYRQSLGQGPEFLIYFQGTGAADDSGLPNDRFFAVRPEGSVSTLKIQRTERGDSAVYLCASSSGVGTEAFFGQGTRLTVV.